This TCR beta chain was recovered during a study of preoperative IRX-2 immunotherapy in early breast cancer. Repertoires were generated with immunoSEQ multiplex PCR, while TCRdb's copy carries only in-frame clones and drops some. The data contain tens of thousands of clones, around 92% of them singletons. Described treatment: preoperative locoregional IRX-2 cytokine immunotherapy. Samples came from a phase Ib trial of preoperative locoregional IRX-2 cytokine immunotherapy. Trimming removed 5 bases at V and 2 bases at J, with 12 bases between. CDR1 is SGHNT, CDR2 YENEEA, per germline. CDR3 length equals 14 residues.

This sequence joins TRBV11-3 and TRBJ1-2; D uncertain. The material was tumor tissue, obtained after IRX-2 immunotherapy. The source of this sequence is a human donor with breast cancer. DNA for the CDR3: TGTGCCAGCAGCATCGCGGGGTTGAACTATGGCTACACCTTC. Its translation: CASSIAGLNYGYTF.